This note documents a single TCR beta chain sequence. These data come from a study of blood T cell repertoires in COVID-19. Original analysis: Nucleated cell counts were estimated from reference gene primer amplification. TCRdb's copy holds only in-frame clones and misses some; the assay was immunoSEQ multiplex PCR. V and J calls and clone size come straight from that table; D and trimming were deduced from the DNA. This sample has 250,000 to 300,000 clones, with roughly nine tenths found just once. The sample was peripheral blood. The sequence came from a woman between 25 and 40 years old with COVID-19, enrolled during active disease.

The CDR3 loop is CSARDRETQYF. CDR3 DNA sequence: TGCAGTGCTAGAGATCGGGAGACCCAGTACTTC. V usage is TRBV20-1 and J usage is TRBJ2-5; D remains unclear. CDR1 DFQATT and CDR2 SNEGSKA come from the germline V gene (reference sequence). V gave up 0 bases and J gave up 5 bases, with 4 bases separating them. The CDR3 extends over 11 amino acids.